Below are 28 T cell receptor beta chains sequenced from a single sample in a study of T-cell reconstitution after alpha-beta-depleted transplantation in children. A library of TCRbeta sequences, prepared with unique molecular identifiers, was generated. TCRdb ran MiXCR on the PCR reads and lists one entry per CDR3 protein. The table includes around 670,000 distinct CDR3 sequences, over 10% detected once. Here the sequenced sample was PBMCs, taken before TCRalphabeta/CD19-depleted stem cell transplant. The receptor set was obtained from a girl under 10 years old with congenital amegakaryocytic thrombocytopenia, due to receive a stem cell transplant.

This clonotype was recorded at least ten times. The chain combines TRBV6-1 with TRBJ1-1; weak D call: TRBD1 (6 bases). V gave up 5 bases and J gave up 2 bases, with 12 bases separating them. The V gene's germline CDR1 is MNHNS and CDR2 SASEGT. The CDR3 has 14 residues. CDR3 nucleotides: TGTGCCAGCAGTCGCGGGACAAGAAACACTGAAGCTTTCTTT. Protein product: CASSRGTRNTEAFF.

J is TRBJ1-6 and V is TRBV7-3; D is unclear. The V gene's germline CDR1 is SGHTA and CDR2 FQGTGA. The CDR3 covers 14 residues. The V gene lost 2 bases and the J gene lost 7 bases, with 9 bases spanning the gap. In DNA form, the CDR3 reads TGTGCCAGCAGCTTATCATATCCAAATTCACCCCTCCACTTT. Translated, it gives CASSLSYPNSPLHF.

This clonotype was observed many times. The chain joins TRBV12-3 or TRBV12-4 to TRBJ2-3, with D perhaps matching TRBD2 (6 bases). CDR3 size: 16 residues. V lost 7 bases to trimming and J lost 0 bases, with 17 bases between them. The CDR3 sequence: CASTIPWGTSTDTQYF. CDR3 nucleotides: TGTGCCAGCACCATCCCCTGGGGGACTAGCACAGATACGCAGTATTTT.

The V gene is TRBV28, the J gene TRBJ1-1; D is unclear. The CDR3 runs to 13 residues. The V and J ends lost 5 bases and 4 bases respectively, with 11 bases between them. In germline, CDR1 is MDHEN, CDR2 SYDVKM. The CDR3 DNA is TGTGCCAGCAGTGAGCGTATGGGCACTGAAGCTTTCTTT. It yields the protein CASSERMGTEAFF.

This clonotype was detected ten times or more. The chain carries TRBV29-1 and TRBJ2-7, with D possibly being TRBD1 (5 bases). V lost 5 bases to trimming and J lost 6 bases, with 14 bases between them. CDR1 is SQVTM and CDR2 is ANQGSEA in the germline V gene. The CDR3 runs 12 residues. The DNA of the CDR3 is TGCAGCGTTCTAACAGGTTCTGCCGAGCAGTACTTC. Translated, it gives CSVLTGSAEQYF.

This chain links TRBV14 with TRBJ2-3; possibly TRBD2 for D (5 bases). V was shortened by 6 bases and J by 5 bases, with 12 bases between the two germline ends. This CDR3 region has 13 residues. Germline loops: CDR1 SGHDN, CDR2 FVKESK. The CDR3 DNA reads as TGTGCCAGCAGGCGGGTTTTTGGAGATACGCAGTATTTT. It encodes CASRRVFGDTQYF.

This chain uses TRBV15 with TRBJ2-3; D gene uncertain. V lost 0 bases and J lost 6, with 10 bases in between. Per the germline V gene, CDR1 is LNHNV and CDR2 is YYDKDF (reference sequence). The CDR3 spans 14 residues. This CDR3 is CATSRDPGKDTQYF. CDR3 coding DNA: TGTGCCACCAGCAGAGATCCGGGCAAGGATACGCAGTATTTT.

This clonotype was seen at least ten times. The CDR3 DNA sequence: TGCAGTGCTAGAGATGTCAGCGCGATAAGCGGTGAGCAGTTCTTC. Protein: CSARDVSAISGEQFF. The chain couples TRBV20-1 to TRBJ2-1; D is possibly TRBD2 (5 bases). Per the germline V gene, CDR1 is DFQATT and CDR2 is SNEGSKA (reference sequence). V was clipped by 0 bases and J by 9 bases, with 18 bases between them. The CDR3 consists of 15 residues.

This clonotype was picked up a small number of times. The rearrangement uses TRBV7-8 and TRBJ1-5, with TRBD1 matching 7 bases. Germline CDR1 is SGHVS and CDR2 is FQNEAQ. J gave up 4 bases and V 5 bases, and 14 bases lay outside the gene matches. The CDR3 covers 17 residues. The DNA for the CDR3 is TGTGCCAGCAGCCCGGCGGCCTTTACAGGGGTTAATCAGCCCCAGCATTTT. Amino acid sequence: CASSPAAFTGVNQPQHF.

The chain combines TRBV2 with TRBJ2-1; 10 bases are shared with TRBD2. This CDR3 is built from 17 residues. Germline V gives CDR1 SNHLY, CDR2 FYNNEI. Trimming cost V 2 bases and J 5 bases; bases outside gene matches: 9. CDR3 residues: CASSETVLAGINNEQFF. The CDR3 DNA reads TGTGCCAGCAGTGAAACGGTACTAGCGGGAATAAACAATGAGCAGTTCTTC.

This CDR3 reads CASSLGQDHTGELFF. Written as DNA, the CDR3 is TGTGCCAGCAGCTTGGGACAGGACCACACCGGGGAGCTGTTTTTT. The chain is built from TRBV5-8 and TRBJ2-2, with a tentative D call TRBD1 (6 bases). V was shortened by 0 bases and J by 3 bases, with 9 bases between the two germline ends. Germline V gives CDR1 SGHTS, CDR2 YDEGEE. CDR3 size: 15 residues. Variable domain in full (rest from reference TRBV5-8 and TRBJ2-2): EAGVTQSPTHLIKTRGQQATLRCSPISGHTSVYWYQQALGLGLQFLLWYDEGEERNRGNFPPRFSGRQFPNYSSELNVNALELEDSALYLCASSLGQDHTGELFFGEGSRLTVL.

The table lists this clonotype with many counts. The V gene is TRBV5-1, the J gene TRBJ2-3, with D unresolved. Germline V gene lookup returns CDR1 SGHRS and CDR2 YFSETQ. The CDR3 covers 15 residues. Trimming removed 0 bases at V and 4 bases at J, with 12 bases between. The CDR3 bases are TGCGCCAGCAGCTTGGTTGTTCCTTCGCCAGATACGCAGTATTTT. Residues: CASSLVVPSPDTQYF. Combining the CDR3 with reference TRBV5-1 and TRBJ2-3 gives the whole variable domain KAGVTQTPRYLIKTRGQQVTLSCSPISGHRSVSWYQQTPGQGLQFLFEYFSETQRNKGNFPGRFSGRQFSNSRSEMNVSTLELGDSALYLCASSLVVPSPDTQYFGPGTRLTVL.

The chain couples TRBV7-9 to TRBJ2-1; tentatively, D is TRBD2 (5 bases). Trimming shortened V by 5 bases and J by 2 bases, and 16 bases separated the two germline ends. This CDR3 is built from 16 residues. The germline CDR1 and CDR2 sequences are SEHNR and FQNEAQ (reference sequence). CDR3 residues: CASSTEGGPTYNEQFF. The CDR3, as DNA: TGTGCCAGCAGCACCGAAGGAGGTCCTACCTACAATGAGCAGTTCTTC.

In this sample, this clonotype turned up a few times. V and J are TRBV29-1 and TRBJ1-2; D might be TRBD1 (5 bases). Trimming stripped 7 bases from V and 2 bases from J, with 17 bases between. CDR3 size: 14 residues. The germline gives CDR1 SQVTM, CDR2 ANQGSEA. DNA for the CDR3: TGCAGCGCCTTTCGGGGGACGGGGAACTATGGCTACACCTTC. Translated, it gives CSAFRGTGNYGYTF. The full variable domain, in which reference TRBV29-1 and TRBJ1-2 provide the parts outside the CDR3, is SAVISQKPSRDICQRGTSLTIQCQVDSQVTMMFWYRQQPGQSLTLIATANQGSEATYESGFVIDKFPISRPNLTFSTLTVSNMSPEDSSIYLCSAFRGTGNYGYTFGSGTRLTVV.

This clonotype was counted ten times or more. CDR3 bases: TGCAGCGTCGGGGGGACGGACAGGAACGAGCAGTACTTC. Amino acids: CSVGGTDRNEQYF. The chain has TRBV29-1 and TRBJ2-7; either TRBD1 or TRBD2 may fit D (7 bases each). The CDR3 runs to 13 residues. V was pared by 6 bases and J by 5 bases, with 17 bases between. Germline lookup yields CDR1 SQVTM and CDR2 ANQGSEA.

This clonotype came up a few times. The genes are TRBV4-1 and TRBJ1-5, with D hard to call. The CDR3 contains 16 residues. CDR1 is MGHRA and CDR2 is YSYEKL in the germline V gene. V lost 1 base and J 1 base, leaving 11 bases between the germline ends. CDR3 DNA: TGCGCCAGCAGCCAAGTATTAACAGTAAGCAATCAGCCCCAGCATTTT. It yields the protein CASSQVLTVSNQPQHF.

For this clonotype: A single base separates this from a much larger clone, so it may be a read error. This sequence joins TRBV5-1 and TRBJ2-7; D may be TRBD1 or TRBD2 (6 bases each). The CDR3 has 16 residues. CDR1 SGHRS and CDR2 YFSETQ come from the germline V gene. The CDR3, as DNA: TGCGCCAGCAGCTTAATGGTTGGCAGGGGAGGCTACGAGCAGTCCTTC. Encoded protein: CASSLMVGRGGYEQSF.

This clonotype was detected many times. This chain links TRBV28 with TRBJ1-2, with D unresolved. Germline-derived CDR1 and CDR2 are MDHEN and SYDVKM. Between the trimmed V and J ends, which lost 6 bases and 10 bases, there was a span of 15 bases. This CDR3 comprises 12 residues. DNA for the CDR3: TGTGCCAGCAGCGTCGCCGCCCTAGACTACACCTTC. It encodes CASSVAALDYTF.

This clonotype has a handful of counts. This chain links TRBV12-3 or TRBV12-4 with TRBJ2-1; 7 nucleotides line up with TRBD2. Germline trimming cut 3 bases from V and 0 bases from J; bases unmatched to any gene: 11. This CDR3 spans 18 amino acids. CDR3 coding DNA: TGTGCCAGCAGTTTTCCAGCGGGGTGGAGGAGCTCCTACAATGAGCAGTTCTTC. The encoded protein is CASSFPAGWRSSYNEQFF.

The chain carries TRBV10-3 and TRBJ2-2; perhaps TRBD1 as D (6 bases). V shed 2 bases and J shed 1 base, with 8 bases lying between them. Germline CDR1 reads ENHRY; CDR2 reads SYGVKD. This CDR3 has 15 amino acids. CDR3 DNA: TGTGCCATCAGTGAGACACAGGGGAACACCGGGGAGCTGTTTTTT. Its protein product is CAISETQGNTGELFF.

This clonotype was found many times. In DNA, the CDR3 is TGCAGCGTTCCCGGAATAAACGAGCAGTACTTC. The encoded protein is CSVPGINEQYF. V usage is TRBV29-1 and J usage is TRBJ2-7; D not certain. V lost 5 bases and J lost 5, with 10 bases in between. Per germline, CDR1 SQVTM and CDR2 ANQGSEA. The CDR3 is 11 residues long.

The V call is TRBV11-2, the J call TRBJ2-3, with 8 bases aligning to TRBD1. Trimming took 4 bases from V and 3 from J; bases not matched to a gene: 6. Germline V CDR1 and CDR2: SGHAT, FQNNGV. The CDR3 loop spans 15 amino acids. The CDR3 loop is CASSYGTGGTDTQYF. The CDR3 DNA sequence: TGTGCCAGCAGCTACGGGACAGGAGGAACAGATACGCAGTATTTT.

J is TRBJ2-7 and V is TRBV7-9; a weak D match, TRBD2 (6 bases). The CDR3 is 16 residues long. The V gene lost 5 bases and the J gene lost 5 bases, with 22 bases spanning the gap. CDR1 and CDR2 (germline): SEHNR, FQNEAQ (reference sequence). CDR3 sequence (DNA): TGTGCCAGCAGCCCCAACGTGGGGGGAATAGGTGACGAGCAGTACTTC. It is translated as CASSPNVGGIGDEQYF.

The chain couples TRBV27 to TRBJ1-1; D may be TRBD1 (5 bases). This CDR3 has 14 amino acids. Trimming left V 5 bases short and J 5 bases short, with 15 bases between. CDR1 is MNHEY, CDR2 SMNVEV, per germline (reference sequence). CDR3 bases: TGTGCCAGCAGTAGCCGGATGGGGGGAACTGAAGCTTTCTTT. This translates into CASSSRMGGTEAFF.

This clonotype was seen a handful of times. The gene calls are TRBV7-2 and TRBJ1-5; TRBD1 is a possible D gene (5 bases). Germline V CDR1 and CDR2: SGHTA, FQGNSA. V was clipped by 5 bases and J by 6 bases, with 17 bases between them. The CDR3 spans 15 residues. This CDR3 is CASSLGISGTQPQHF. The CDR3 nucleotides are TGTGCCAGCAGCCTAGGGATCTCAGGGACTCAGCCCCAGCATTTT.

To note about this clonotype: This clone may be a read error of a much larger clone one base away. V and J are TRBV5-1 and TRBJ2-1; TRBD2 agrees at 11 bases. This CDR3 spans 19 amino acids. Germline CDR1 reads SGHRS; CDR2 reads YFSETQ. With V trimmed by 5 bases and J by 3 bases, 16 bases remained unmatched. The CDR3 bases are TGCGCCAGCAGTTTTAATGGGACTCGACTAGCGGGGTACTACAATGAGCAGTTCTTC. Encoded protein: CASSFNGTRLAGYYNEQFF.

The CDR3 bases are TGTGCCAGCAGGTATTCCGGGACTAGCGCGGCCTCCAATGAGCAGTTCTTC. As protein: CASRYSGTSAASNEQFF. This chain joins TRBV7-8 and TRBJ2-1; 10 positions match TRBD2. The CDR3 runs to 17 residues. Per the germline V gene, CDR1 is SGHVS and CDR2 is FQNEAQ. J was trimmed by 6 bases and V by 6 bases; bases with no gene match: 14.

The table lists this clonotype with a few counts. For the CDR3, the DNA is TGCGCCAGCAGTTTGCGCAGGGGGCCCCGTGGCGGGGAGCTGTTTTTT. Its protein is CASSLRRGPRGGELFF. J is TRBJ2-2 and V is TRBV10-1, with 8 bases aligning to TRBD1. Germline assignment: CDR1 WNHNN and CDR2 SYGVQD (reference sequence). V gave up 5 bases and J gave up 7 bases; unmatched junction bases: 12. This CDR3 region has 16 residues.